These T cell receptor beta chains were read from a single sample in a study of identifying expanded T cells in peripheral blood. Libraries were prepared by immunoSEQ multiplex PCR; TCRdb keeps only in-frame clonotypes and omits some of them. The sample includes around 120,000 clones, approximately 84% of them seen just once. Sequences were obtained from blood. The receptors originated from a person aged 18 to 75 in good health. Each CDR3 is given with its conserved first and last residue. The order of the fields is CDR3 length, J gene, D gene, V gene, clone size, CDR3 DNA, CDR3 protein. A D gene is named only where the DNA matches it firmly. Only part of the rows carry a size: once, few, many, or a class if the clone is expanded.

13,TRBJ2-5,TRBD1,TRBV4-3,-,TGCGCCAGCAGCCAGGGACAGGGAGAGACCCAGTACTTC,CASSQGQGETQYF
15,TRBJ1-1,-,TRBV4-1,once,TGCGCCAGCAGCCAAAGAGATAGTCGGAACACTGAAGCTTTCTTT,CASSQRDSRNTEAFF
15,TRBJ1-2,-,TRBV6-5,once,TGTGCCAGCAGTTTACAGGGAGGAGCTAACTATGGCTACACCTTC,CASSLQGGANYGYTF
15,TRBJ1-1,-,TRBV27,-,TGTGCCAGCAGGTCCCCAGGGGAAAGCCCCACTGAAGCTTTCTTT,CASRSPGESPTEAFF
15,TRBJ2-4,-,TRBV18,-,TGTGCCAGCTCACCACCGGAGCAGGCGAAAAACATTCAGTACTTC,CASSPPEQAKNIQYF
13,TRBJ1-1,-,TRBV29-1,-,TGCAGCGTTGAAAGGGGTCGGAGCACTGAAGCTTTCTTT,CSVERGRSTEAFF
17,TRBJ2-6,-,TRBV7-6,-,TGTGCCAGCAGCTTGTCCCCAGGGCAGTACGGGGCCAACGTCCTGACTTTC,CASSLSPGQYGANVLTF
13,TRBJ1-1,-,TRBV14,once,TGTGCCAGCAGCCCCAACGGATGGACTGAAGCTTTCTTT,CASSPNGWTEAFF
16,TRBJ2-2,-,TRBV19,once,TGTGCCAGTTCTGACGGGTACGGGACCCGCGCCGGGGAGCTGTTTTTT,CASSDGYGTRAGELFF
11,TRBJ1-1,-,TRBV6-5,-,TGTGCCAGCACGAGTAACGGTGAAGCTTTCTTT,CASTSNGEAFF
15,TRBJ2-2,TRBD1,TRBV6-5,-,TGTGCCAGCAGTCAGGACAGGGGTAGCACCGGGGAGCTGTTTTTT,CASSQDRGSTGELFF
14,TRBJ2-5,-,TRBV11-2,once,TGTGCCAGCAGCTTAGATGGGGGACAAGAGACCCAGTACTTC,CASSLDGGQETQYF
16,TRBJ1-1,-,TRBV9,-,TGTGCCAGCAGCGTAGGTATAGGGGCCTCGAGACTGGAAGCTTTCTTT,CASSVGIGASRLEAFF
14,TRBJ1-4,-,TRBV6-6,-,TGTGCCAGCAGTTCGGGGCAGACACATGAAAAACTGTTTTTT,CASSSGQTHEKLFF
18,TRBJ2-1,-,TRBV14,-,TGTGCCAGCAGCATATTCAGGGGTCTCGATAAGCGGATCGGTGAGCAGTTCTTC,CASSIFRGLDKRIGEQFF
14,TRBJ1-4,TRBD1,TRBV7-9,-,TGTGCCAGCAGCTTCGGACAGGGTAATGAAAAACTGTTTTTT,CASSFGQGNEKLFF